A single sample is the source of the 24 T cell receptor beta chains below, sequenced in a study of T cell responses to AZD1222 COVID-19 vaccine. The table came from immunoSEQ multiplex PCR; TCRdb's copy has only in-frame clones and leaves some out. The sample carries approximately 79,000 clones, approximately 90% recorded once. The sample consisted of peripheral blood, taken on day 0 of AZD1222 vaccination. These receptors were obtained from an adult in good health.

This CDR3 reads CASSPGTGPWEQYF. The CDR3, as DNA: TGTGCCAGCAGCCCCGGGACAGGTCCGTGGGAGCAGTACTTC. The chain links TRBV2 to TRBJ2-7; 8 nucleotides line up with TRBD1. Germline-derived CDR1 and CDR2 are SNHLY and FYNNEI. The V segment lost 6 bases and the J segment 7 bases; nucleotides outside the gene matches: 11. The CDR3 is made up of 14 amino acids. The complete variable domain, with remaining parts taken from reference TRBV2 and TRBJ2-7, reads EPEVTQTPSHQVTQMGQEVILRCVPISNHLYFYWYRQILGQKVEFLVSFYNNEISEKSEIFDDQFSVERPDGSNFTLKIRSTKLEDSAMYFCASSPGTGPWEQYFGPGTRLTVT.

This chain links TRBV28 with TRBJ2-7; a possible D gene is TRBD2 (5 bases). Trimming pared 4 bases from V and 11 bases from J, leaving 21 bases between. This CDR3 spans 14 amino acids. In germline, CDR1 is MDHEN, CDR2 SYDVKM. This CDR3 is CASSSDRPWAGEYV. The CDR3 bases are TGTGCCAGCAGTTCGGACCGTCCGTGGGCCGGGGAGTACGTC.

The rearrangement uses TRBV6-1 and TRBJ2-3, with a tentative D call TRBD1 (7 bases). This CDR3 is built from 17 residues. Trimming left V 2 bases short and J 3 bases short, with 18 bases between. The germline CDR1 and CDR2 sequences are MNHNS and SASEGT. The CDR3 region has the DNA TGTGCCAGCAGTGAACTTGAATGGAGGGGGCGGACAGATACGCAGTATTTT. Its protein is CASSELEWRGRTDTQYF.

The CDR3 here is CASSETHPGNTIYF. The CDR3 coding sequence is TGCGCCAGCAGTGAGACCCACCCTGGAAACACCATATATTTT. The chain carries TRBV10-1 and TRBJ1-3; D is undetermined. Germline V CDR1 and CDR2: WNHNN, SYGVQD (reference sequence). This CDR3 comprises 14 residues. Trimming shortened V by 2 bases and J by 2 bases, and 7 bases separated the two germline ends.

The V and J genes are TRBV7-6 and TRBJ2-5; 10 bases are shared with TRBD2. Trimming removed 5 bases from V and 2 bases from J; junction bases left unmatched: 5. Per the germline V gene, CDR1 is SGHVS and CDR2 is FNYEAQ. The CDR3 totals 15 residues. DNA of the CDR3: TGTGCCAGCAGCAGACTAGCGGGTAGTCAAGAGACCCAGTACTTC. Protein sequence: CASSRLAGSQETQYF.

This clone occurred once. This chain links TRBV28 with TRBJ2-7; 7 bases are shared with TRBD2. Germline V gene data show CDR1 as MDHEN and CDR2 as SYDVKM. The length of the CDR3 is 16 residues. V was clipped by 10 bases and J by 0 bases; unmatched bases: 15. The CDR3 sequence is CATKSYGTTYSYEQYF. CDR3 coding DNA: TGTGCCACCAAATCGTACGGGACTACCTACTCCTACGAGCAGTACTTC.

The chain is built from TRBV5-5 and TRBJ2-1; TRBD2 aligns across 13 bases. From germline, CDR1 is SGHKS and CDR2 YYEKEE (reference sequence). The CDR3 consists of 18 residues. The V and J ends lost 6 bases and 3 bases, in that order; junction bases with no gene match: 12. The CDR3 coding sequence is TGTGCCAGCACCCGAATAGGGACTAGCGGGGCCATCTACAATGAGCAGTTCTTC. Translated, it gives CASTRIGTSGAIYNEQFF.

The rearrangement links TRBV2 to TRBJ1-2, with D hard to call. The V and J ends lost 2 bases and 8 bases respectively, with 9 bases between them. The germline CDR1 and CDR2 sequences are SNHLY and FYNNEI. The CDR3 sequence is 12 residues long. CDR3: CASSERSPGYTF. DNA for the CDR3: TGTGCCAGCAGTGAAAGGTCTCCCGGCTACACCTTC.

The chain's CDR3 is CAVGEYEQYF. CDR3 sequence (DNA): TGTGCCGTAGGCGAATACGAGCAGTACTTC. This chain connects TRBV10-3 to TRBJ2-7; D unresolved. Germline V gives CDR1 ENHRY, CDR2 SYGVKD. This CDR3 has 10 amino acids. Between the trimmed V and J ends, which lost 11 bases and 4 bases, there was a span of 9 bases.

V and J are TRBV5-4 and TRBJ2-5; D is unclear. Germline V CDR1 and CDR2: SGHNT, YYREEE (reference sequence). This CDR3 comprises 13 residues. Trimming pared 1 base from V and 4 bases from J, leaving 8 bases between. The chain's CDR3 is CASSLFRGETQYF. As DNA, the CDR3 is TGTGCCAGCAGCTTGTTTCGAGGAGAGACCCAGTACTTC.

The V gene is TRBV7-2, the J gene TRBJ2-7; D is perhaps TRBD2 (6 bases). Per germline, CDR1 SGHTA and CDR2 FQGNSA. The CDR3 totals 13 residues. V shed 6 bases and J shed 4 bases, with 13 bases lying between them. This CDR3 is CASRTLAEYEQYF. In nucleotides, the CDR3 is TGTGCCAGCAGGACATTAGCGGAATACGAGCAGTACTTC.

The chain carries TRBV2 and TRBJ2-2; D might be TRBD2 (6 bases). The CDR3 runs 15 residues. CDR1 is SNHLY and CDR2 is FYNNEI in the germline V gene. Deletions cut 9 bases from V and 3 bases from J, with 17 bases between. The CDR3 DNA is TGTGCCAGGGACACCGGGACTCGGGACACCGGGGAGCTGTTTTTT. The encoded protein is CARDTGTRDTGELFF.

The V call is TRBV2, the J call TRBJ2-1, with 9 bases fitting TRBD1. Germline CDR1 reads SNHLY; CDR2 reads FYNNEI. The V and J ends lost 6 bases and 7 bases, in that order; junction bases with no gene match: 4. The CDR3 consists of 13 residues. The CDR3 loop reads CASRRDRANEQFF. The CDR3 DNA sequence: TGTGCCAGCAGGAGGGACAGGGCGAATGAGCAGTTCTTC.

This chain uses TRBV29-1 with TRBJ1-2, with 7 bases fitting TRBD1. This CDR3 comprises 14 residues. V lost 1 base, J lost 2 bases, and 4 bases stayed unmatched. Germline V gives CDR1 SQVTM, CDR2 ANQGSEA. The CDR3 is CSVEGLGQNYGYTF. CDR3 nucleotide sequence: TGCAGCGTTGAAGGCCTGGGACAGAACTATGGCTACACCTTC.

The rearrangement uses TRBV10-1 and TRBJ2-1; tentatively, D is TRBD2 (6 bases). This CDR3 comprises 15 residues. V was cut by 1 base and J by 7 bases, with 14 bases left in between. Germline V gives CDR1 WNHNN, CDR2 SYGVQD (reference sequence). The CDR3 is CASSEWAGPGNEQFF. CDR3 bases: TGCGCCAGCAGTGAGTGGGCGGGACCCGGGAATGAGCAGTTCTTC.

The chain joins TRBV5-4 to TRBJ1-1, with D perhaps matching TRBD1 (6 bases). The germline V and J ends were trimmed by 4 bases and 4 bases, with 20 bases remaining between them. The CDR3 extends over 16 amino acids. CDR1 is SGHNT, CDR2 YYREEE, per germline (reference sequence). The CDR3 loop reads CASSTSVGGGGTEAFF. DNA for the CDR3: TGTGCCAGCAGCACCAGTGTGGGGGGGGGCGGCACTGAAGCTTTCTTT.

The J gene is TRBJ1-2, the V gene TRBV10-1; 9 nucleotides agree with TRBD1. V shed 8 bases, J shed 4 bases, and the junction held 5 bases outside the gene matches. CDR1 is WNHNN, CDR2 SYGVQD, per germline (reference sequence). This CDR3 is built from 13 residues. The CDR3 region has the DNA TGCGCCAGCCAACCGGGACAGGGCTATGGCTACACCTTC. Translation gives CASQPGQGYGYTF.

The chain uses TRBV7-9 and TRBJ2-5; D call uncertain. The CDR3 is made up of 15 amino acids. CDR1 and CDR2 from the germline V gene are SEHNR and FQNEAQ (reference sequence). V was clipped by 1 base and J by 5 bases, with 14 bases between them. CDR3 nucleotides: TGTGCCAGCAGCTTAGGTGGCTCCCCCCGGGAGACCCAGTACTTC. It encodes CASSLGGSPRETQYF.

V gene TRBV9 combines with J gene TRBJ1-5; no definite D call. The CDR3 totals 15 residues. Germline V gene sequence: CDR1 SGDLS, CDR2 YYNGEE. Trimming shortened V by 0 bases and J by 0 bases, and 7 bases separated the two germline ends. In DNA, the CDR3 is TGTGCCAGCAGCGTAGGAAGGGATAGCAATCAGCCCCAGCATTTT. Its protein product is CASSVGRDSNQPQHF.

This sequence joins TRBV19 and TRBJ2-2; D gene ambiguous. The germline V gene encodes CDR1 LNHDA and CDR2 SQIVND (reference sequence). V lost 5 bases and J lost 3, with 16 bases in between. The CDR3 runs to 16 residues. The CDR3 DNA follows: TGTGCCAGTAGTTACGACCCCTACGGGTACACCGGGGAGCTGTTTTTT. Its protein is CASSYDPYGYTGELFF.

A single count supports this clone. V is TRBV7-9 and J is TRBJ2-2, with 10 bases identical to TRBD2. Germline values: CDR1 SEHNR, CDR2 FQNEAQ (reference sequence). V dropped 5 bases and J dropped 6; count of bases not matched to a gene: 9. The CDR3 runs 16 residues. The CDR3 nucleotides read TGTGCCAGCAGCACCCAGCGGGGGGGAGTGTCCGGGGAGCTGTTTTTT. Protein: CASSTQRGGVSGELFF. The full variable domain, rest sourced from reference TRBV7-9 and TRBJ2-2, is DTGVSQNPRHKITKRGQNVTFRCDPISEHNRLYWYRQTLGQGPEFLTYFQNEAQLEKSRLLSDRFSAERPKGSFSTLEIQRTEQGDSAMYLCASSTQRGGVSGELFFGEGSRLTVL.

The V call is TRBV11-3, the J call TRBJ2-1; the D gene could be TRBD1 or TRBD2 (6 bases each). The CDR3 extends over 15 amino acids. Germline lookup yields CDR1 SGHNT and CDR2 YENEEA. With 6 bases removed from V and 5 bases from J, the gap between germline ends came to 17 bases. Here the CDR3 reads CASRMGGSGHNEQFF. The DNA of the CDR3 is TGTGCCAGCAGGATGGGGGGCAGTGGCCACAATGAGCAGTTCTTC.

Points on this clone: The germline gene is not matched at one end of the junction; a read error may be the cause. CDR3 bases: TGTGCCAGCAGCACAGGGGGGACTCCGACTCTTGATTTC. It is translated as CASSTGGTPTLDF. The chain is built from TRBV7-3 and TRBJ2-7; TRBD1 matches at 8 bases. From germline, CDR1 is SGHTA and CDR2 FQGTGA. CDR3 length: 13 residues.

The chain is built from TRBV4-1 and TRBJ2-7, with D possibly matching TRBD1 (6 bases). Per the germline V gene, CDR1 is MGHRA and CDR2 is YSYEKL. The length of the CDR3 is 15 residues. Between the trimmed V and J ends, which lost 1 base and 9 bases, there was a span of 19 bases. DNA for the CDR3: TGCGCCAGCAGCCAAGCCGTCCCAGTAACAGGGCGGCAGTACTTC. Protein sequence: CASSQAVPVTGRQYF.